A single sample is the source of the 16 T cell receptor beta chains below, sequenced in a study of T cell repertoires in cytomegalovirus infection (dated by TCRdb to between 2017 and 2020). The run used an Illumina HiSeq 1500. TCRdb ran its own pipeline on the public reads, namely fastp trimming at Q25 and MiXCR clone calling, and kept in-frame beta chains. Each CDR3 protein gets just one entry, which takes the most common genes and DNA from the rows behind it. This sample comprises 300,000 to 400,000 distinct CDR3 sequences, 15% to 20% of them detected only once. The ten largest clones capture about 10% of the sample. The specimen was PBMCs. The receptor source for this set is a human donor in good health (CMV status not recorded). Some clones in this sample may be carry-over from other donors' samples.

The V and J genes are TRBV28 and TRBJ2-3; D may be TRBD2 (6 bases). Germline V lookup: CDR1 MDHEN, CDR2 SYDVKM. This CDR3 contains 15 residues. The V end was cut by 5 bases, the J end by 8 bases, with 20 bases between. The DNA of the CDR3 is TGTGCCAGCAGTCACAGGTTCTCCTTGGAGGGTACGCAGTATTTT. Translation: CASSHRFSLEGTQYF.

The table lists this clonotype with a few counts. This sequence joins TRBV27 and TRBJ1-1; D gene unclear. This CDR3 region has 14 residues. V shed 7 bases and J shed 0 bases, with 12 bases lying between them. Germline CDR1 is MNHEY and CDR2 is SMNVEV (reference sequence). CDR3 DNA: TGTGCCAGCACCTCAGGACTAATGAACACTGAAGCTTTCTTT. This encodes CASTSGLMNTEAFF.

This clonotype was seen ten or more times. The chain uses TRBV7-2 and TRBJ2-7; no reliable D call. The CDR3 totals 13 residues. From germline, CDR1 is SGHTA and CDR2 FQGNSA. V lost 5 bases to trimming and J lost 2 bases, with 10 bases between them. The CDR3 spells CASSLGRTYEQYF. CDR3 sequence (DNA): TGTGCCAGCAGCCTGGGCAGGACCTACGAGCAGTACTTC.

In DNA, the CDR3 is TGCGCCAGCAGCCAAGATCTAAGACAATACGAGCAGTACTTC. Protein product: CASSQDLRQYEQYF. V and J are TRBV4-1 and TRBJ2-7; D call uncertain. The V gene lost 0 bases and the J gene lost 4 bases, with 10 bases spanning the gap. Looked up from germline, CDR1 is MGHRA and CDR2 is YSYEKL. The CDR3 runs 14 residues.

The sample holds a few counts of this clonotype. V usage is TRBV27 and J usage is TRBJ1-1; TRBD1 matches 8 bases. This CDR3 is built from 11 residues. Losses at the gene ends were 10 bases for V and 6 bases for J; bases not matched to a gene: 4. Germline V gives CDR1 MNHEY, CDR2 SMNVEV (reference sequence). DNA for the CDR3: TGTGCCACCAAACAGGGGGCTGAAGCTTTCTTT. Protein sequence: CATKQGAEAFF.

The chain recombines TRBV7-6 with TRBJ2-1, with a possible D match to TRBD1 (5 bases). Trimming left V 7 bases short and J 4 bases short, with 8 bases between. The length of the CDR3 is 12 residues. Germline CDR1 is SGHVS and CDR2 is FNYEAQ. The CDR3 reads CASKGPYNEQFF. The DNA for the CDR3 is TGTGCCAGCAAGGGGCCTTACAATGAGCAGTTCTTC. Full variable domain (remainder filled in from reference TRBV7-6 and TRBJ2-1): GAGVSQSPRYKVTKRGQDVALRCDPISGHVSLYWYRQALGQGPEFLTYFNYEAQQDKSGLPNDRFSAERPEGSISTLTIQRTEQRDSAMYRCASKGPYNEQFFGPGTRLTVL.

The J gene is TRBJ2-3, the V gene TRBV5-4, with no clear D. Germline loops: CDR1 SGHNT, CDR2 YYREEE (reference sequence). There are 14 residues in the CDR3. V lost 2 bases and J lost 4, with 11 bases in between. The CDR3: CASSFQAFPDTQYF. CDR3 nucleotides: TGTGCCAGCAGCTTTCAAGCATTTCCAGATACGCAGTATTTT.

This clonotype occurred a few times. The chain links TRBV11-3 to TRBJ2-1; 9 bases are shared with TRBD2. Germline-derived CDR1 and CDR2 are SGHNT and YENEEA. V trimming: 4 bases; J trimming: 4 bases; junction bases outside the gene matches: 5. The CDR3 loop spans 15 amino acids. CDR3 residues: CASSSSSGTYNEQFF. DNA of the CDR3: TGTGCCAGCAGCTCCTCTAGCGGGACTTACAATGAGCAGTTCTTC.

In this sample, this clonotype turned up a few times. V and J are TRBV20-1 and TRBJ1-1; D is undetermined. Germline loops: CDR1 DFQATT, CDR2 SNEGSKA (reference sequence). Deletions cut 4 bases from V and 0 bases from J, with 9 bases between. The CDR3 totals 13 residues. The CDR3 DNA reads as TGCAGTGCTAAGCGAAACATGAACACTGAAGCTTTCTTT. Amino acids: CSAKRNMNTEAFF.

The chain uses TRBV19 and TRBJ2-6, with a weak D call TRBD1 (6 bases). V lost 5 bases and J 0 bases, leaving 8 bases between the germline ends. Germline V lookup: CDR1 LNHDA, CDR2 SQIVND (reference sequence). The CDR3 has 15 amino acids. This CDR3 reads CASSADSSGANVLTF. DNA of the CDR3: TGTGCCAGTAGTGCGGACAGCTCTGGGGCCAACGTCCTGACTTTC.

There are many counts of this clonotype. The chain carries TRBV19 and TRBJ1-1; D is possibly TRBD1 (6 bases). Germline V gene lookup returns CDR1 LNHDA and CDR2 SQIVND (reference sequence). V was clipped by 10 bases and J by 1 base, with 22 bases between them. This CDR3 spans 16 amino acids. CDR3 sequence (DNA): TGTGCCACCATCGACCGGGGGGGGGCGAGGAACACTGAAGCTTTCTTT. Amino acids: CATIDRGGARNTEAFF. Combining the CDR3 with reference TRBV19 and TRBJ1-1 gives the whole variable domain DGGITQSPKYLFRKEGQNVTLSCEQNLNHDAMYWYRQDPGQGLRLIYYSQIVNDFQKGDIAEGYSVSREKKESFPLTVTSAQKNPTAFYLCATIDRGGARNTEAFFGQGTRLTVV.

This clonotype was recorded a few times. V and J are TRBV19 and TRBJ1-6; D ambiguous. V was trimmed by 3 bases and J by 6 bases, leaving 3 bases between them. The CDR3 is 12 residues long. CDR1 is LNHDA, CDR2 SQIVND, per germline (reference sequence). Here the CDR3 DNA reads TGTGCCAGTAGTATGGGTAATTCACCCCTCCACTTT. It translates to CASSMGNSPLHF.

This chain uses TRBV2 with TRBJ2-1; D ambiguous. Per the germline V gene, CDR1 is SNHLY and CDR2 is FYNNEI. Trimming took off 3 bases at V and 4 bases at J, with 13 bases between the two ends. This CDR3 has 15 amino acids. The CDR3 spells CASSDLGPNYNEQFF. In DNA, the CDR3 is TGTGCCAGCAGTGACCTGGGCCCCAATTACAATGAGCAGTTCTTC.

Concerning this clonotype: One end of the junction fails to match germline, which may point to a read error. The chain has TRBV7-6 and TRBJ1-4; the D gene is possibly TRBD1 (5 bases). Looked up from germline, CDR1 is SGHVS and CDR2 is FNYEAQ. This CDR3 is built from 14 residues. CDR3 protein: CSSSLAGTGENLFF. The DNA of the CDR3 is TGTTCCAGCAGCTTAGCCGGGACCGGAGAAAACCTGTTTTTT.

This chain connects TRBV2 to TRBJ2-3; maybe TRBD2 (5 bases). Germline V CDR1 and CDR2: SNHLY, FYNNEI. This CDR3 has 13 amino acids. Trimming stripped 8 bases from V and 2 bases from J, with 11 bases between. The CDR3 DNA reads TGTGCCAGCCGGAGGAGCCTCACAGATACGCAGTATTTT. Encoded protein: CASRRSLTDTQYF. The variable domain in full, with the rest retrieved from reference TRBV2 and TRBJ2-3, is EPEVTQTPSHQVTQMGQEVILRCVPISNHLYFYWYRQILGQKVEFLVSFYNNEISEKSEIFDDQFSVERPDGSNFTLKIRSTKLEDSAMYFCASRRSLTDTQYFGPGTRLTVL.

The rearrangement uses TRBV18 and TRBJ1-1; 10 bases are shared with TRBD1. The ends lost 6 bases at V and 6 bases at J; junction bases unmatched: 10. The CDR3 is made up of 15 amino acids. Germline lookup yields CDR1 KGHSH and CDR2 LQKENI. CDR3 sequence (DNA): TGTGCCAGCTCTCTAGTTGGACAGGGGGAGTCTGAAGCTTTCTTT. It codes for CASSLVGQGESEAFF.